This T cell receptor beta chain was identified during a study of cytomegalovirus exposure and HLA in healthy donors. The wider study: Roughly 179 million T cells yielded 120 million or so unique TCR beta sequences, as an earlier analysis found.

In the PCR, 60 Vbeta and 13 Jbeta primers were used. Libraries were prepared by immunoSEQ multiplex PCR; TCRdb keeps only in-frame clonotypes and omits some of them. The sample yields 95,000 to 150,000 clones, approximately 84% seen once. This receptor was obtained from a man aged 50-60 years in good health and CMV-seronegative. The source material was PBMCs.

As DNA, the CDR3 is TGTGCCAGCAGTGACCCGAGCGGGAGGAATGAGCAGTTCTTC. Translated, it gives CASSDPSGRNEQFF. V is TRBV6-6 and J is TRBJ2-1, with 9 bases lining up with TRBD2. The V gene's germline CDR1 is MNHNY and CDR2 SVGAGI (reference sequence). The CDR3 sequence is 14 residues long. V dropped 5 bases and J dropped 7; count of bases not matched to a gene: 6.